A single TCR beta chain is shown here with its context. What it binds is unknown. The PCR was carried out with 60 Vbeta primers and 13 Jbeta primers. The protocol was immunoSEQ multiplex PCR, while the TCRdb copy is restricted to in-frame clones and leaves out a portion. The data hold some 120,000 clones, with 81% observed a single time. The CDR3 consists of 14 residues. Per germline, CDR1 SEHNR and CDR2 FQNEAQ (reference sequence). Trimming left V 5 bases short and J 1 base short, with 11 bases between. The data belong to a study of cytomegalovirus exposure and HLA in healthy donors. Study observations and caveats: Some V segments, TRBV6-2 and TRBV6-3 among them, were indistinguishable and were therefore excluded. Earlier findings revealed that most TCR beta V segments proved productive either about 87% or about 30% of the time. Trimming of TCR beta V- and J-genes showed a link, identified in a later analysis, to a missense DCLRE1C variant.

The source material was PBMCs. The receptor's source is a middle-aged woman in good health and CMV-seronegative. This chain joins TRBV7-9 and TRBJ1-2, with D uncertain. CDR3 sequence reads: CASSALTGNYGYTF. The CDR3 coding sequence is TGTGCCAGCAGCGCTTTGACGGGTAACTATGGCTACACCTTC.